This is a list of T cell receptor beta chains from one sample in a study of patients and donors after allogeneic stem cell transplantation. Each CDR3 protein is one row after TCRdb ran MiXCR on the RT-PCR reads. The table records roughly 960,000 distinct CDR3 sequences, under 20% of them present only once. The specimen was blood, either unsorted or a sorted T cell fraction (not recorded which). All receptors derive from a human donor who was either an allogeneic HSCT recipient or a stem cell or donor lymphocyte infusion donor (not recorded which). It is not recorded whose cells these are; they may come from a transplant donor. Each CDR3 is given with its conserved first and last residue.

V gene: TRBV5-1; CDR3 protein: CASSPNRVMRETQYF
V gene: TRBV9; CDR3 protein: CASSGYPPGDEQFF
V gene: TRBV24-1; CDR3 protein: CATSDLLYEQFF
V gene: TRBV9; CDR3 protein: CASSDRLAGEDEQFF
V gene: TRBV12-3/TRBV12-4; CDR3 protein: CASSGDYSNGEQYF
V gene: TRBV19; CDR3 protein: CASRGTGYYGYTF
V gene: TRBV12-3/TRBV12-4; CDR3 protein: CASSSSGGTPTDTQYF
V gene: TRBV4-3; CDR3 protein: CASSQVLGLDEQYF
V gene: TRBV10-3; CDR3 protein: CAISFRQHSGANVLTF
V gene: TRBV12-3/TRBV12-4; CDR3 protein: CASTDHAVGEWNSPLHF
V gene: TRBV29-1; CDR3 protein: CSVVAGSRGTDTQYF
V gene: TRBV11-1; CDR3 protein: CASRSREGNTEAFF
V gene: TRBV29-1; CDR3 protein: CSVERERLIF
V gene: TRBV5-6; CDR3 protein: CASSLANSETQYF
V gene: TRBV7-9; CDR3 protein: CASSRLAGAGTDTQYF
V gene: TRBV6-1; CDR3 protein: CASSGSTGAEGYTF
V gene: TRBV9; CDR3 protein: CASSVTGRLNGYTF
V gene: TRBV5-1; CDR3 protein: CASNGQRTYEQFF
V gene: TRBV12-3/TRBV12-4; CDR3 protein: CASSLNAGLGGTQYF
V gene: TRBV10-3; CDR3 protein: CAIGRLSYEQYF
V gene: TRBV5-1; CDR3 protein: CASSFGTSYEQYF
V gene: TRBV27; CDR3 protein: CASSLLAGITGELFF
V gene: TRBV7-9; CDR3 protein: CASSSTSGRPYEQYF
V gene: TRBV5-1; CDR3 protein: CASRQGAGNEQFF
V gene: TRBV5-1; CDR3 protein: CASSITGLITGELFF
V gene: TRBV4-1; CDR3 protein: CASSQPTSGPSYNEQFF
V gene: TRBV20-1; CDR3 protein: CSAREGSGNSPLHF
V gene: TRBV6-1; CDR3 protein: CASTRGPGVQAGDTQYF